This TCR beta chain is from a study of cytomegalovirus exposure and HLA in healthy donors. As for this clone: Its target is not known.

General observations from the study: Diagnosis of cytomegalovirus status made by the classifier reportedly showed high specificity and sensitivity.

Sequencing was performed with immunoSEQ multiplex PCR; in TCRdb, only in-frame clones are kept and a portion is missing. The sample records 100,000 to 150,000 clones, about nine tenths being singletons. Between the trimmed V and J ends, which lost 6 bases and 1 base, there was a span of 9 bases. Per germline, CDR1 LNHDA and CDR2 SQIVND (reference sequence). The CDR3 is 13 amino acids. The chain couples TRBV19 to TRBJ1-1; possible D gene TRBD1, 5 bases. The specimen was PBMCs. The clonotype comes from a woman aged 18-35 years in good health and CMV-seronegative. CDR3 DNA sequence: TGTGCCAGTAGCCCCCAGGGGAACACTGAAGCTTTCTTT. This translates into CASSPQGNTEAFF.